Reported below is one T cell receptor beta chain. Its antigen is as yet unknown. Splitting the CD4+ cells yielded a CD45RA+ naive subset and a CD45RA-negative memory subset. Germline loops: CDR1 SNHLY, CDR2 FYNNEI. V was shortened by 8 bases and J by 5 bases, with 21 bases between the two germline ends. The CDR3 contains 15 residues. Sequenced by immunoSEQ multiplex PCR; TCRdb stores in-frame clones only, minus some. Of about 610,000 clones in the sample, around 97% were seen once. The data were obtained in a study of shared clonotypes between healthy human individuals. Findings and caveats of the study: Naive subsets generally had larger estimated richness than memory subsets. Tissue TCR repertoires likely differ from these blood-only repertoires.

Material: naive CD4+ T cells sorted from blood. As for subset: CD45RA+ positively selected. This chain connects TRBV2 to TRBJ2-5; tentative D call: TRBD2 (5 bases). The sequence derives from a woman aged 25-40 years in good health. The CDR3 here is CASSFGGGDMETQYF. For the CDR3, the DNA is TGTGCCAGCTCCTTCGGAGGTGGAGATATGGAGACCCAGTACTTC. Combining the CDR3 with reference TRBV2 and TRBJ2-5 gives the whole variable domain EPEVTQTPSHQVTQMGQEVILRCVPISNHLYFYWYRQILGQKVEFLVSFYNNEISEKSEIFDDQFSVERPDGSNFTLKIRSTKLEDSAMYFCASSFGGGDMETQYFGPGTRLLVL.